This TCR beta chain was sequenced during a study of cytomegalovirus exposure and HLA in healthy donors. Study-wide results and caveats: Later analysis identified a missense DCLRE1C variant that was linked to TCR beta V- and J-gene trimming.

About this clone: Its target is unknown.

This CDR3 has 16 amino acids. Germline CDR1 reads SNHLY; CDR2 reads FYNNEI. V was pared by 4 bases and J by 3 bases, with 19 bases between. The primer mix had 60 Vbeta and 13 Jbeta primers. The data were produced by immunoSEQ multiplex PCR, yet TCRdb's version contains in-frame clones alone and is incomplete. Its table lists around 35,000 clones. The chain uses TRBV2 and TRBJ2-7, with D possibly being TRBD2 (6 bases). This sequence originates from a middle-aged woman in good health and CMV-seropositive. Sequenced: PBMCs. This CDR3 reads CASSGGWGGTGYEQYF. The CDR3 DNA reads as TGTGCCAGCAGTGGGGGGTGGGGCGGGACGGGCTACGAGCAGTACTTC.